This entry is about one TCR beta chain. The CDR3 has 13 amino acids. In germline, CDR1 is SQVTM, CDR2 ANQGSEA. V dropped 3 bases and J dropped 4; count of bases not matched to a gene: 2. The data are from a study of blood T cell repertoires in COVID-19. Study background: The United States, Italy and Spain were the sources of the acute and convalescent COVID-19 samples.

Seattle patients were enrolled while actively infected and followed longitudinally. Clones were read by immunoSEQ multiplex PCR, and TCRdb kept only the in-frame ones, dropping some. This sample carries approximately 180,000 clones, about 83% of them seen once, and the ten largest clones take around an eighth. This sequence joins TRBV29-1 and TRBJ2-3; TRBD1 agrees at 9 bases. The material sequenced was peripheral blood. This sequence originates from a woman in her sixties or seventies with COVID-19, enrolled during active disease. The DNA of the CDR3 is TGCAGCGTTGAGGGACAGGGTGCAGATACGCAGTATTTT. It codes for CSVEGQGADTQYF.